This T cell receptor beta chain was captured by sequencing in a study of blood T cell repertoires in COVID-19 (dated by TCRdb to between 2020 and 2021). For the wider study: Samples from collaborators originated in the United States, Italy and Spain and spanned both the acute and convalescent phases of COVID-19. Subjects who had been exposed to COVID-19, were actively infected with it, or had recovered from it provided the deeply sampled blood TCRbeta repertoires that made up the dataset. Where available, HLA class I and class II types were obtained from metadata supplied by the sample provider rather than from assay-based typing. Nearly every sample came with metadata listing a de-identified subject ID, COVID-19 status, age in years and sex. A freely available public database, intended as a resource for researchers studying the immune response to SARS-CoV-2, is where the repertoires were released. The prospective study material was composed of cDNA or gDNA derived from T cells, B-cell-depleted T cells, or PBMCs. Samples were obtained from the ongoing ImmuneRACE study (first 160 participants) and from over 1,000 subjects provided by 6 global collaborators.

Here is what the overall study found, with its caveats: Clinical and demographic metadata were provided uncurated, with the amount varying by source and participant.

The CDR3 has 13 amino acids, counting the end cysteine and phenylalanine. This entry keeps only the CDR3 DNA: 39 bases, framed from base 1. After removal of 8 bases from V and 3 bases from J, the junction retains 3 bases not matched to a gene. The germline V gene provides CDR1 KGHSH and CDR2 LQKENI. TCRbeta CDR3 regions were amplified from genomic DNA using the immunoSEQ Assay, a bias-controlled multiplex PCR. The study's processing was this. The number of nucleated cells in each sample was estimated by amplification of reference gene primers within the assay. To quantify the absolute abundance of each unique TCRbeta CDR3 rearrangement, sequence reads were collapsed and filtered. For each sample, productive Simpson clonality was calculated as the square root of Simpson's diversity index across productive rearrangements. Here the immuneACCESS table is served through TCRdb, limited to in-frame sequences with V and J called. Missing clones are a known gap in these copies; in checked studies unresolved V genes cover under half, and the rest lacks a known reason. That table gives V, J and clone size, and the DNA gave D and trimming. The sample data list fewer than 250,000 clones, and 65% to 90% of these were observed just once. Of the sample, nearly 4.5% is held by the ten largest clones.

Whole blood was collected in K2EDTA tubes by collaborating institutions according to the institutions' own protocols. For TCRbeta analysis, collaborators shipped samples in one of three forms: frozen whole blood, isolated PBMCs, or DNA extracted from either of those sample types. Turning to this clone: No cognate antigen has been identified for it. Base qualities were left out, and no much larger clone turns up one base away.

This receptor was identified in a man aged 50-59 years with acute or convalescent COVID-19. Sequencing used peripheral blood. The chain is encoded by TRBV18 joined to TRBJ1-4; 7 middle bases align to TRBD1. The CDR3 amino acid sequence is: CASRQGPNEKLFF. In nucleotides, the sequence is TGTGCCAGCCGACAGGGACCTAATGAAAAACTGTTTTTT. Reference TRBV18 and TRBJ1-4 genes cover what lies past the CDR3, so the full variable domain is NAGVMQNPRHLVRRRGQEARLRCSPMKGHSHVYWYRQLPEEGLKFMVYLQKENIIDESGMPKERFSAEFPKEGPSILRIQQVVRGDSAAYFCASRQGPNEKLFFGSGTQLSVL.